The 30 T cell receptor beta chains below were found in one sample sequenced in a study of spatial heterogeneity in lung cancer. TCRdb re-called the 5' RACE reads with MiXCR, one entry per CDR3 protein. The sample contains about 85,000 distinct CDR3 sequences, about 20% of which appear only once. Specified time point: sample taken at primary tumor resection. No cell sorting; template was whole RNA from tumor, lung tissue or PBMC. The material sequenced was PBMCs, taken at surgery. These receptors were obtained from a male donor with early-stage non-small cell lung cancer.

V is TRBV7-8 and J is TRBJ1-2, with unresolved D. CDR1 is SGHVS and CDR2 is FQNEAQ in the germline V gene. Trimming left V 1 base short and J 2 bases short, with 5 bases between. The CDR3 runs to 13 residues. The CDR3 DNA reads as TGTGCCAGCAGCTTAGACGTGAACTATGGCTACACCTTC. This codes for CASSLDVNYGYTF.

In its sample, this clonotype was seen a few times. The chain is built from TRBV27 and TRBJ1-5; maybe TRBD1 (5 bases). Germline CDR1 MNHEY, CDR2 SMNVEV (reference sequence). The CDR3 is 16 amino acids. Trimming took off 4 bases at V and 3 bases at J, with 16 bases between the two ends. This CDR3 is CASSSRRRGSNQPQHF. CDR3 bases: TGTGCCAGCAGTTCCCGGCGGCGGGGGTCCAATCAGCCCCAGCATTTT.

This clonotype occurred many times. The chain combines TRBV30 with TRBJ1-1; D might be TRBD1 (5 bases). The V gene's germline CDR1 is GTSNPN and CDR2 SVGIG (reference sequence). This CDR3 spans 13 amino acids. The ends were cut back, 3 bases at V and 3 bases at J, with 11 bases in the middle. Written as DNA, the CDR3 is TGTGCCTGGAGGGAGGGCAGGGACACTGAAGCTTTCTTT. Its translation: CAWREGRDTEAFF.

This clonotype was seen ten or more times. The gene calls are TRBV10-2 and TRBJ1-1; D gene ambiguous. Germline CDR1 WSHSY, CDR2 SAAADI. This CDR3 spans 12 amino acids. V was pared by 8 bases and J by 0 bases, with 7 bases between. The CDR3 here is CASGRLNTEAFF. In DNA, the CDR3 is TGCGCCAGCGGTAGACTGAACACTGAAGCTTTCTTT.

The V and J genes are TRBV6-6 and TRBJ2-7; 10 nucleotides agree with TRBD2. Trimming at V came to 7 bases and at J to 0 bases, leaving 3 bases not matched to a gene. The CDR3 consists of 14 residues. Germline-derived CDR1 and CDR2 are MNHNY and SVGAGI (reference sequence). The chain's CDR3 is CASKLAGDSYEQYF. DNA for the CDR3: TGTGCCAGCAAGCTAGCGGGGGACTCCTACGAGCAGTACTTC.

This clonotype was seen many times. V is TRBV15 and J is TRBJ2-3; D is undetermined. Germline V CDR1 and CDR2: LNHNV, YYDKDF (reference sequence). V was trimmed by 0 bases and J by 0 bases, leaving 13 bases between them. The CDR3 has 17 residues. CDR3 sequence (DNA): TGTGCCACCAGCAGAGATAGTGACCCACCCAGCACAGATACGCAGTATTTT. As protein: CATSRDSDPPSTDTQYF.

The rearrangement joins TRBV7-9 to TRBJ2-1; D unclear. The V end was cut by 6 bases, the J end by 7 bases, with 7 bases between. Germline CDR1 is SEHNR and CDR2 is FQNEAQ (reference sequence). CDR3 length equals 11 residues. CDR3 in amino acids: CASRTMNEQFF. The CDR3, as DNA: TGTGCCAGCAGGACGATGAATGAGCAGTTCTTC.

This clonotype has a count of ten or more. This chain connects TRBV7-6 to TRBJ2-1, with 8 bases lining up with TRBD2. J gave up 15 bases and V 5 bases, and 9 bases lay outside the gene matches. The CDR3 has 12 amino acids. Germline V gives CDR1 SGHVS, CDR2 FNYEAQ. CDR3 sequence (DNA): TGTGCCAGCAGCCTAGGGACTAGGGTTCTGTTCTTC. It codes for CASSLGTRVLFF.

The J gene is TRBJ1-4, the V gene TRBV2; D gene uncertain. V lost 5 bases and J lost 8, with 15 bases in between. Per germline, CDR1 SNHLY and CDR2 FYNNEI. This CDR3 has 14 amino acids. CDR3 protein: CASSLTLTGEKLFF. The CDR3 DNA is TGTGCCAGCAGTTTGACACTCACGGGGGAAAAACTGTTTTTT.

The J gene is TRBJ2-1, the V gene TRBV6-6, with 8 positions matching TRBD2. CDR3 length: 16 amino acids. From germline, CDR1 is MNHNY and CDR2 SVGAGI (reference sequence). With 0 bases clipped from V and 4 bases from J, the junction kept 5 bases outside the gene matches. This CDR3 reads CASSYSSSGSYNEQFF. CDR3 sequence (DNA): TGTGCCAGCAGTTACTCGAGCAGCGGGAGTTACAATGAGCAGTTCTTC.

This clonotype was found a few times. This sequence joins TRBV7-9 and TRBJ1-6; no definite D call. With 0 bases removed from V and 15 bases from J, the gap between germline ends came to 9 bases. The CDR3 loop spans 12 amino acids. Germline values: CDR1 SEHNR, CDR2 FQNEAQ (reference sequence). CDR3 in amino acids: CASSLAQSGLHF. The DNA of the CDR3 is TGTGCCAGCAGCTTAGCGCAATCAGGCCTCCACTTT.

This chain joins TRBV29-1 and TRBJ1-1, with 8 bases identical to TRBD1. CDR1 is SQVTM, CDR2 ANQGSEA, per germline. Trimming took 5 bases from V and 3 from J; bases not matched to a gene: 8. The CDR3 is made up of 14 amino acids. The CDR3 nucleotides read TGCAGCGTTTCCCAACAGGGGGGGTACACTGAAGCTTTCTTT. Translating gives CSVSQQGGYTEAFF.

A few counts support this clonotype. The chain combines TRBV7-3 with TRBJ2-5, with 14 nucleotides matching TRBD2. V gave up 5 bases and J gave up 4 bases; unmatched junction bases: 6. The germline V gene encodes CDR1 SGHTA and CDR2 FQGTGA. The length of the CDR3 is 16 residues. CDR3 amino acids: CASSPRTSGGLETQYF. The CDR3 nucleotides read TGTGCCAGCAGCCCTCGGACTAGCGGGGGGTTAGAGACCCAGTACTTC. Full variable domain (remainder filled in from reference TRBV7-3 and TRBJ2-5): GAGVSQTPSNKVTEKGKYVELRCDPISGHTALYWYRQSLGQGPEFLIYFQGTGAADDSGLPNDRFFAVRPEGSVSTLKIQRTERGDSAVYLCASSPRTSGGLETQYFGPGTRLLVL.

This sequence joins TRBV6-4 and TRBJ2-1; D possibly uses TRBD1 or TRBD2 (5 bases each). The CDR3 length is 16 residues. Germline V gene data show CDR1 as MRHNA and CDR2 as SNTAGT. V dropped 5 bases and J dropped 8 bases, with 22 bases sitting between them. The CDR3 sequence: CASSPSPGTLEYEQFF. The CDR3 DNA follows: TGTGCCAGCAGTCCTAGTCCCGGGACCCTAGAGTATGAGCAGTTCTTC.

The rearrangement links TRBV5-1 to TRBJ2-1, with TRBD2 as a possible D gene (6 bases). Germline V gene lookup returns CDR1 SGHRS and CDR2 YFSETQ. The V end was cut by 1 base, the J end by 4 bases, with 15 bases between. CDR3 size: 16 residues. The CDR3 nucleotides read TGCGCCAGCAGCTTGCTTAGCCGGGACTTTTACAATGAGCAGTTCTTC. It codes for CASSLLSRDFYNEQFF.

In its sample, this clonotype was seen a few times. The rearrangement joins TRBV3-1 to TRBJ1-6; D gene unclear. Germline V gene lookup returns CDR1 LGHDT and CDR2 YNNKEL (reference sequence). CDR3 length: 16 residues. The V end lost 4 bases, the J end lost 5 bases, and 15 bases lay between the germline ends. CDR3 nucleotide sequence: TGTGCCAGCAGCCCCGTTTGGCGGGTGGATAATTCACCCCTCCACTTT. It encodes CASSPVWRVDNSPLHF.

The rearrangement uses TRBV7-2 and TRBJ2-3; unclear D gene. CDR1 is SGHTA, CDR2 FQGNSA, per germline. The V and J ends lost 5 bases and 4 bases respectively, with 7 bases between them. This CDR3 has 12 residues. CDR3 loop: CASSAPPDTQYF. The CDR3 DNA follows: TGTGCCAGCAGCGCCCCGCCAGATACGCAGTATTTT.

The J gene is TRBJ1-3, the V gene TRBV7-8; 11 nucleotides match TRBD1. Unmatched junction bases numbered 7, after V lost 5 bases and J lost 1 base. Germline V gives CDR1 SGHVS, CDR2 FQNEAQ. This CDR3 contains 17 residues. The CDR3 nucleotides read TGTGCCAGCAGCGAAAGGACAGGGGGCGCTTCTGGAAACACCATATATTTT. This codes for CASSERTGGASGNTIYF.

This clonotype was counted only a few times. The chain carries TRBV13 and TRBJ2-2; D assignment may be TRBD1 or TRBD2 (5 bases each). Trimming shortened V by 5 bases and J by 0 bases, and 10 bases separated the two germline ends. This CDR3 has 15 amino acids. Looked up from germline, CDR1 is PRHDT and CDR2 is FYEKMQ (reference sequence). This CDR3 is CASSPVGANTGELFF. Here the CDR3 DNA reads TGTGCCAGCAGCCCCGTGGGGGCGAACACCGGGGAGCTGTTTTTT.

This chain links TRBV28 with TRBJ2-1; maybe TRBD2 (5 bases). The germline gives CDR1 MDHEN, CDR2 SYDVKM. The length of the CDR3 is 14 residues. With 10 bases removed from V and 4 bases from J, the gap between germline ends came to 17 bases. DNA of the CDR3: TGTGCCACCAACGAGGCACTAGGGTACAATGAGCAGTTCTTC. It yields the protein CATNEALGYNEQFF. Full variable domain (remainder filled in from reference TRBV28 and TRBJ2-1): DVKVTQSSRYLVKRTGEKVFLECVQDMDHENMFWYRQDPGLGLRLIYFSYDVKMKEKGDIPEGYSVSREKKERFSLILESASTNQTSMYLCATNEALGYNEQFFGPGTRLTVL.

This clonotype was recorded a few times. The genes are TRBV20-1 and TRBJ1-2, with TRBD1 identical over 7 bases. V lost 6 bases and J lost 6; bases outside the gene matches: 10. Germline assignment: CDR1 DFQATT and CDR2 SNEGSKA (reference sequence). The CDR3 contains 13 residues. CDR3 sequence: CSADIGTAHGYTF. Here the CDR3 DNA reads TGCAGTGCAGACATCGGGACAGCACATGGCTACACCTTC.

The rearrangement joins TRBV6-2 or TRBV6-3 to TRBJ2-7; D gene uncertain. Between the trimmed V and J ends, which lost 5 bases and 2 bases, there was a span of 13 bases. CDR3 length equals 14 residues. Germline CDR1 is MNHEY and CDR2 is SVGEGT. The CDR3 DNA sequence: TGTGCCAGCAGTCCTCAACTACCGGCCTACGAGCAGTACTTC. Protein sequence: CASSPQLPAYEQYF.

The V call is TRBV6-2 or TRBV6-3, the J call TRBJ1-5, with D possibly matching TRBD1 (6 bases). Germline lookup yields CDR1 MNHEY and CDR2 SVGEGT. V was cut by 6 bases and J by 2 bases, with 14 bases left in between. This CDR3 comprises 15 residues. The CDR3 spells CASSIGGAGNQPQHF. Here the CDR3 DNA reads TGTGCCAGCAGCATCGGGGGGGCCGGCAATCAGCCCCAGCATTTT.

The table lists this clonotype with many counts. The chain couples TRBV4-3 to TRBJ1-2, with D unresolved. CDR3 size: 16 residues. Germline-derived CDR1 and CDR2 are LGHNA and YSLEER. V lost 1 base, J lost 0 bases, and 12 bases lay in between. The CDR3 protein is CASSQGLDRPNYGYTF. The CDR3 nucleotides are TGCGCCAGCAGCCAAGGACTGGACCGACCTAACTATGGCTACACCTTC.

This clonotype was picked up a small number of times. This chain links TRBV9 with TRBJ2-2; 7 positions match TRBD2. Germline CDR1 is SGDLS and CDR2 is YYNGEE. The J segment lost 7 bases and the V segment lost 3 bases, leaving 3 bases of the junction unmatched. This CDR3 spans 13 amino acids. The CDR3 protein is CASSEGGVGELFF. The CDR3 coding sequence is TGTGCCAGCAGCGAGGGAGGGGTCGGGGAGCTGTTTTTT.

The table lists this clonotype with a few counts. The rearrangement uses TRBV5-6 and TRBJ1-6; D not resolved. The CDR3 has 16 residues. Trimming cost V 5 bases and J 1 base, with 13 bases left between them. CDR1 SGHDT and CDR2 YYEEEE come from the germline V gene. DNA of the CDR3: TGTGCCAGCAGACCCTCTTTAGGATCCTATAATTCACCCCTCCACTTT. Amino acids: CASRPSLGSYNSPLHF. Full variable domain (remainder filled in from reference TRBV5-6 and TRBJ1-6): DAGVTQSPTHLIKTRGQQVTLRCSPKSGHDTVSWYQQALGQGPQFIFQYYEEEERQRGNFPDRFSGHQFPNYSSELNVNALLLGDSALYLCASRPSLGSYNSPLHFGNGTRLTVT.

There are a few counts of this clonotype. The chain employs TRBV12-3 or TRBV12-4 and TRBJ2-7, with D possibly being TRBD2 (7 bases). Trimming took 6 bases from V and 2 from J, leaving 26 bases between them. The CDR3 is 18 residues long. The CDR3 here is CASSERDIAFRPAYEQYF. CDR3 nucleotide sequence: TGTGCCAGCAGCGAGCGGGACATAGCCTTTAGACCGGCCTACGAGCAGTACTTC.

The J gene is TRBJ2-5, the V gene TRBV5-1, with D unresolved. The V gene's germline CDR1 is SGHRS and CDR2 YFSETQ. The CDR3 has 13 amino acids. Deletions cut 0 bases from V and 4 bases from J, with 7 bases between. CDR3 sequence: CASSLEQVETQYF. Here the CDR3 DNA reads TGCGCCAGCAGCTTGGAGCAGGTAGAGACCCAGTACTTC.

There are many counts of this clonotype. The V gene is TRBV27, the J gene TRBJ2-5; 7 bases line up with TRBD1. V lost 5 bases, J lost 2 bases, and 5 bases stayed unmatched. CDR3 length: 14 residues. Germline V gene data show CDR1 as MNHEY and CDR2 as SMNVEV (reference sequence). CDR3 residues: CASSLGTAQETQYF. The CDR3 DNA sequence: TGTGCCAGCAGTCTCGGGACAGCTCAAGAGACCCAGTACTTC.

This rearrangement joins TRBV3-1 to TRBJ1-1; D call uncertain. V lost 0 bases, J lost 5 bases, and 22 bases lay in between. Germline V gives CDR1 LGHDT, CDR2 YNNKEL (reference sequence). This CDR3 has 18 amino acids. DNA for the CDR3: TGTGCCAGCAGCCAAGATAGGGTGGACCATACAACTCGGACTGAAGCTTTCTTT. This translates into CASSQDRVDHTTRTEAFF. Supplemented by reference TRBV3-1 and TRBJ1-1, the full variable domain reads DTAVSQTPKYLVTQMGNDKSIKCEQNLGHDTMYWYKQDSKKFLKIMFSYNNKELIINETVPNRFSPKSPDKAHLNLHINSLELGDSAVYFCASSQDRVDHTTRTEAFFGQGTRLTVV.